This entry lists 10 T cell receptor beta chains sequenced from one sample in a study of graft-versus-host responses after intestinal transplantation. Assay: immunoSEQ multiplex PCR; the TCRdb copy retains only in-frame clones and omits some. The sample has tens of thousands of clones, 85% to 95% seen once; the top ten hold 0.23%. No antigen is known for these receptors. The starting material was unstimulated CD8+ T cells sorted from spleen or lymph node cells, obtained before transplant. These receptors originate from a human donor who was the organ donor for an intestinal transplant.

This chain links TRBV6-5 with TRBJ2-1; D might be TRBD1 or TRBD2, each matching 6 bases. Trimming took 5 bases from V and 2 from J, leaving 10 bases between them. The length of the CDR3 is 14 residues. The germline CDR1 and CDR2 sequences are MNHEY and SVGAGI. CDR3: CASSEGGPYNEQFF. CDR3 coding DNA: TGTGCCAGCAGTGAGGGGGGCCCCTACAATGAGCAGTTCTTC.

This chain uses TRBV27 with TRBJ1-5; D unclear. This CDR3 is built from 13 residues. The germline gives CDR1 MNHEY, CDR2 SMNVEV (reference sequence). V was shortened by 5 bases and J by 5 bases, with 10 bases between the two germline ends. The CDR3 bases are TGTGCCAGCAGTCCCATCAGCTATCAGCCCCAGCATTTT. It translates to CASSPISYQPQHF.

CDR3: CASSQVWGNEKLFF. The DNA for the CDR3 is TGCGCCAGCAGCCAAGTTTGGGGTAATGAAAAACTGTTTTTT. The J gene is TRBJ1-4, the V gene TRBV4-1; D is ambiguous. Deletions cut 1 base from V and 4 bases from J, with 7 bases between. This CDR3 is built from 14 residues. Germline V CDR1 and CDR2: MGHRA, YSYEKL.

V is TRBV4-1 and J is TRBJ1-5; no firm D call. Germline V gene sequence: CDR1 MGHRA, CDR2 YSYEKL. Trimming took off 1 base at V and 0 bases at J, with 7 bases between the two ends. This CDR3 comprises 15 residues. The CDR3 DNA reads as TGCGCCAGCAGCCAAGTTTCGTTTAGCAATCAGCCCCAGCATTTT. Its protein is CASSQVSFSNQPQHF.

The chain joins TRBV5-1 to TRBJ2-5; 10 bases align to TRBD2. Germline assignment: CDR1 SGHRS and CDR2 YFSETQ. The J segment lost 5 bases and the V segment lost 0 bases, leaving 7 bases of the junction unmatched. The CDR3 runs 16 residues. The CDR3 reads CASSLASGGAGETQYF. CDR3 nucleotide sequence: TGCGCCAGCAGCTTGGCCAGCGGGGGGGCCGGGGAGACCCAGTACTTC.

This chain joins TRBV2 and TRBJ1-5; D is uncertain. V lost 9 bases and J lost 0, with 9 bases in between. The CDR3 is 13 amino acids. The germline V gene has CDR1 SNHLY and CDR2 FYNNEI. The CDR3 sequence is CASTDYSNQPQHF. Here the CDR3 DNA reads TGTGCCAGTACAGATTATAGCAATCAGCCCCAGCATTTT.

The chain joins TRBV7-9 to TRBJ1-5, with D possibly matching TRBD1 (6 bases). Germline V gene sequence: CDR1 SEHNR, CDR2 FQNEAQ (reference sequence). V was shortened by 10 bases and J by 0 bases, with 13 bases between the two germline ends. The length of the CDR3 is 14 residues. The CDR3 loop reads CATRGGDSNQPQHF. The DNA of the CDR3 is TGTGCCACCCGAGGGGGGGATAGCAATCAGCCCCAGCATTTT.

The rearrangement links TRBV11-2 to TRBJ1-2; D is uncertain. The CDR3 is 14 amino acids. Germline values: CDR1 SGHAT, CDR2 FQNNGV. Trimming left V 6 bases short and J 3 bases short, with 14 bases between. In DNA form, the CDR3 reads TGTGCCAGCAGTGTAGGGCCGGCGGACTATGGCTACACCTTC. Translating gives CASSVGPADYGYTF. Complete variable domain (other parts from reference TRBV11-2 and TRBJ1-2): EAGVAQSPRYKIIEKRQSVAFWCNPISGHATLYWYQQILGQGPKLLIQFQNNGVVDDSQLPKDRFSAERLKGVDSTLKIQPAKLEDSAVYLCASSVGPADYGYTFGSGTRLTVV.

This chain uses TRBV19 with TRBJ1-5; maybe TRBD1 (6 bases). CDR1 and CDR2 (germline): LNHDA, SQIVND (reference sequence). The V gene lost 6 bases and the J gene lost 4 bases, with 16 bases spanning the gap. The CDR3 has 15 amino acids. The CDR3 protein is CASSLTGPLNQPQHF. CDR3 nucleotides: TGTGCCAGTAGCTTAACAGGGCCGCTAAATCAGCCCCAGCATTTT.

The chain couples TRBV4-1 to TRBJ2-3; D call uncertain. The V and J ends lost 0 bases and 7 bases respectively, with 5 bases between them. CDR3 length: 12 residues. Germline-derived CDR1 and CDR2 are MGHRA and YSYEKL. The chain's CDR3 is CASSQELNTQYF. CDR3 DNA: TGCGCCAGCAGCCAAGAGTTGAATACGCAGTATTTT.